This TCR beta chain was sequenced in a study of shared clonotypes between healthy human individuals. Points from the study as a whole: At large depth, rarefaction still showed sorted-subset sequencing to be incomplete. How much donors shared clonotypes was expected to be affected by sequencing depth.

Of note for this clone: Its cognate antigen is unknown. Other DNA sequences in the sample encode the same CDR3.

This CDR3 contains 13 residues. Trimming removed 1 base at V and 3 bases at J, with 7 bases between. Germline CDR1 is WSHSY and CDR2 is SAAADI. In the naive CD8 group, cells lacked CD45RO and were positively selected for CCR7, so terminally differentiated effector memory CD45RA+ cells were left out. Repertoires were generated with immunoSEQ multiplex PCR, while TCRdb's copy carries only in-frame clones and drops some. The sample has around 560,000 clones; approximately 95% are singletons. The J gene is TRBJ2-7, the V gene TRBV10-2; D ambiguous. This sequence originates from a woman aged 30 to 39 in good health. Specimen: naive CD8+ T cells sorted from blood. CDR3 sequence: CASSELGFYEQYF. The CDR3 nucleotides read TGCGCCAGCAGTGAGTTAGGTTTCTACGAGCAGTACTTC.